Detailed here is one TCR beta chain. This clonotype was recorded once. The antigen this receptor binds is unknown. The record has no base qualities; no much larger clone is one base away. One read amounts to weak evidence. The data belong to a study of CD8+CD57+ T cells in acquired aplastic anemia (dated by TCRdb to the late 2010s). Turning to the overall study: Extracted DNA from sorted CD4+ and CD8+ cells averaged around 3.3 ug, ranging from roughly 0.17 to 27.4 ug. For healthy donor samples, the average read count was around 10 million for CD4+ cells and roughly 11 million for CD8+ cells.

What the research found in general, with its limitations: Patients and healthy controls showed no significant difference in CD8+ Simpson's diversity (P=0.060). Roughly 30 CD8+ CDR3 sequences were found to be shared between patients and controls, but these sequences appeared to be highly expressed in patients and within the immunodominant clones of the patients.

From its cysteine to its phenylalanine, the CDR3 spans 14 amino acids. CDR3 DNA only is kept here, 42 bases in frame from base 1. Based on the germline V gene (reference sequence), the CDR1 and CDR2 sequences are DFQATT and SNEGSKA. The V and J ends are trimmed by 1 base and 4 bases, leaving 13 bases between them. Genomic DNA was used as template for profiling of TCR beta VDJ combinations and CDR3 sequences. An Illumina HiSeq 2000 was the platform used for TCR repertoire sequencing. The authors' analysis ran thus. Repertoires were assessed using TRBV/TRBJ rearrangement plots, CDR3 size and DJ length profiles, and Simpson's diversity index. The most abundant DNA sequence in the deep sequencing data was defined as the immunodominant clone. CDR3 amino acid sequences were screened for sharing across subjects and were compared with published repertoires and the VDJdb database. The public reads were reprocessed in TCRdb via fastp at Q25 and MiXCR, keeping in-frame beta chains. Rows with a matching CDR3 protein are joined into one entry that keeps the most common DNA and genes. What appears here as the V and J calls and clone size reflects TCRdb's work, not the paper's. The sample data list 150,000 to 200,000 distinct CDR3 sequences, and around 60% of these were observed just once. The ten largest clones add up to over 40% of the sample.

In this study, sorted CD4+ and CD8+ T cells from the blood of healthy subjects and of severe aplastic anemia patients had their TCR repertoires deep-sequenced. Ficoll-Paque density gradient centrifugation was used to isolate peripheral blood mononuclear cells. Before DNA extraction, CD4+ and CD8+ T cells were sorted by FACS or by magnetic beads. The sequencing input was sorted CD4+, CD8+, or CD8+CD57+ T cells (not recorded which) from PBMCs. The clonotype originates from a human donor in good health. The V and J genes are TRBV20-1 and TRBJ1-1; D gene: possibly TRBD1, on 6 matching bases. The CDR3 is CSARGWGLGTEAFF. Read as DNA, the sequence is TGCAGTGCTAGAGGCTGGGGGCTGGGCACTGAAGCTTTCTTT.